The sample holds one count of the clone carrying this TCR beta chain. What it recognizes is unknown. The sample is drawn from a study of cytomegalovirus exposure and HLA in healthy donors. Study-level information: A subsequent analysis stated that the 120 or so validation repertoires were run on the same platform as the approximately 700 first-cohort repertoires. Notes on the study in general: Most TCR sequences were rare, but some public TCRs occurred in many donors.

Germline V gene data show CDR1 as SQVTM and CDR2 as ANQGSEA. The CDR3 covers 12 residues. V was shortened by 4 bases and J by 5 bases, with 8 bases between the two germline ends. Using immunoSEQ multiplex PCR, the repertoire was profiled, and TCRdb retains in-frame clones only, with some absent. The sample carries some 100,000 clones, approximately 90% recorded once. The chain links TRBV29-1 to TRBJ2-2; tentative D call: TRBD1 (6 bases). Sequenced input: PBMCs. The clonotype originates from a man in his late teens or twenties in good health and CMV-seropositive. The CDR3 coding sequence is TGCAGCGTTGTTCAGGGGACCGGGGAGCTGTTTTTT. Protein sequence: CSVVQGTGELFF.